Described below is a single T cell receptor beta chain sequence and its context. Its antigen remains undetermined. These data belong to a study of CXCR3-negative and CXCR3-positive naive CD8 T cells (dated by TCRdb to the late 2010s). Background for the entire study: In total, roughly 140 million TRB reads were obtained, which works out to roughly 1.5 +/- 0.3 million reads per library. The TRBV-TRBJ cluster analysis covered naive subsets from 5 or 6 donors and memory cells from 3 donors. Data from 11 donors, pooled across two independent experiments, went into the diversity and physicochemical repertoire analyses.

The sequencer listed for this sample is NextSeq 550. The Human TCR Profiling Kit (MiLaboratory) was used to prepare UMI-labeled 5' RACE TRB cDNA libraries. The full amount of extracted RNA was used for cDNA synthesis, and the full amount of resulting cDNA was used for PCR amplification. Libraries were prepared in parallel with an identical number of PCR cycles. Per the authors' processing: MIGEC and MiXCR extracted about 53,000 +/- 10,000 unique UMI-labeled TRB cDNA molecules per library, requiring at least two reads per UMI. An average of roughly 40,000 +/- 10,000 functional in-frame TRB CDR3 nucleotide clonotypes without stop codons was found per library. After downsampling to 5000 UMI-labeled TRB molecules per sample, diversity metrics, including normalized Shannon-Wiener and Chao1, were computed in VDJtools. For the central five CDR3 residues, VDJtools calculated physicochemical properties weighted by clonotype size, namely interaction energy, strength, volume and Kidera factor 4. After TCRdb reprocessed the reads, each CDR3 protein sequence was kept as one row, without DNA. The V and J calls here are based on TCRdb, not the publication. The sample's table covers tens of thousands of distinct CDR3 sequences. In total, the top ten clones hold about 1.9% of the sample.

For every CD8+ T cell subset, around 300,000 cells were flow-sorted straight into RLT lysis buffer, and each subset was sorted in triplicate. To exclude memory contaminants, naive CD8+ T cells were stringently defined as CD45RO-CCR7+CD27+CD95-. Peripheral blood mononuclear cells were isolated from buffy coats using standard density gradient centrifugation. A FACSAria III was used to flow-sort naive CD8+ T cells into CXCR3-negative and CXCR3-positive populations. An RNeasy Mini Kit was used to extract total RNA from the sorted cells. There are 18 amino acids in the CDR3, from cysteine to phenylalanine inclusive. DNA was not recorded. The CDR1 and CDR2 encoded by the germline V gene (reference sequence) are SEHNR and FQNEAQ. Here is what the overall study found, with its caveats: Similar TRBV-TRBJ usage was shown by naive CXCR3-negative and CXCR3-positive cells from the same donor, whereas distinct patterns were shown by memory cells. Compared with CXCR3-negative naive cells, CXCR3-positive naive cells had TRB CDR3s with higher hydrophobicity (lower Kidera factor 4), lower energy, and higher strength and volume indices. Freshly isolated PBMCs were used for most assays because CXCR3 expression partially decreased after cryopreservation. Because surface CD5, which is linked to self-reactivity in mice, was comparable between the naive subsets, TCR interaction strength was also inferred from the physicochemical properties of TRB CDR3s. Repertoire diversity was comparably high in both naive subsets but much lower in memory CD8+ T cells.

Sample: naive CXCR3- CD8+ T cells from blood. The cell subset or site label on this specimen signifies: CD45RO-CCR7+CD27+CD95- naive CD8+ T cells lacking CXCR3 (TNR3-). This receptor was taken from a human donor in good health. Some clones in this sample may be carry-over from other donors' samples. The rearranged chain carries TRBV7-9 and TRBJ1-1; TCRdb indicates TRBD1, and absent DNA this call remains unverified. For the CDR3, the sequence is CASSSRDSLATMNTEAFF.